The 20 T cell receptor beta chains given below trace back to one sample, sequenced in a study of blood T cells in healthy people across ages. It was with a sample-barcoded 5' primer and a J-beta primer mix that a second PCR of about 6 to 12 cycles was run. TCRdb redid the calling of the 5' RACE reads with MiXCR, one entry per CDR3 protein. Here the sample spans about 1.4 million distinct CDR3 sequences, around 55% being singletons. The source material was blood. All receptors derive from a man aged 18 to 30 in good health.

The sample holds many counts of this clonotype. The V call is TRBV29-1, the J call TRBJ2-5; 8 bases line up with TRBD1. The CDR3 contains 14 residues. Germline CDR1 reads SQVTM; CDR2 reads ANQGSEA. V lost 8 bases to trimming and J lost 3 bases; unmatched junction nucleotides: 11. CDR3 nucleotides: TGCAGCTCGCTAAACCGGGACAGGAAAGAGACCCAGTACTTC. Translating it yields CSSLNRDRKETQYF.

This clonotype was found a few times. This sequence joins TRBV10-3 and TRBJ2-7; the match to TRBD2 covers 7 bases. CDR1 is ENHRY, CDR2 SYGVKD, per germline. The trim removed 3 bases at V and 3 bases at J, leaving 5 bases unmatched. The CDR3 consists of 14 residues. The CDR3 DNA reads TGTGCCATCAGTGATCGACTAGCAGGCTACGAGCAGTACTTC. Its translation: CAISDRLAGYEQYF.

This clonotype has just one count. The chain uses TRBV5-1 and TRBJ2-3; TRBD2 matches at 7 bases. CDR3 length: 16 residues. Germline CDR1 and CDR2: SGHRS and YFSETQ. J was trimmed by 0 bases and V by 4 bases; bases with no gene match: 8. CDR3 DNA: TGCGCCAGCAGCCTGTTAGTTAGCGGGAGCACAGATACGCAGTATTTT. It encodes CASSLLVSGSTDTQYF.

This clonotype was seen only a few times. The chain is built from TRBV27 and TRBJ2-1, with D unresolved. This CDR3 is built from 14 residues. CDR1 and CDR2 from the germline V gene are MNHEY and SMNVEV (reference sequence). Trimming took off 10 bases at V and 4 bases at J, with 17 bases between the two ends. DNA for the CDR3: TGTGCCACCGCGGTAAGGCAGCTATACAATGAGCAGTTCTTC. Translation gives CATAVRQLYNEQFF.

This clonotype was observed once. The chain joins TRBV28 to TRBJ2-5; a weak D match, TRBD2 (7 bases). The CDR3 sequence is 16 residues long. Per the germline V gene, CDR1 is MDHEN and CDR2 is SYDVKM. V lost 5 bases and J lost 5, with 21 bases in between. CDR3 amino acids: CASSARLVGGPETQYF. The CDR3 region has the DNA TGTGCCAGCAGTGCTCGTTTAGTGGGGGGGCCGGAGACCCAGTACTTC.

This clonotype was seen only once. The chain recombines TRBV12-3 or TRBV12-4 with TRBJ1-2; D is unclear. The germline V and J ends were trimmed by 2 bases and 8 bases, with 15 bases remaining between them. This CDR3 has 14 amino acids. The CDR3 loop reads CASSLLEGSSGYTF. The CDR3 DNA sequence: TGTGCCAGCAGTTTATTGGAGGGTTCGAGCGGCTACACCTTC.

The chain is built from TRBV6-5 and TRBJ2-3; no clear D. The V end lost 6 bases, the J end lost 2 bases, and 12 bases lay between the germline ends. The CDR3 is made up of 14 amino acids. The V gene's germline CDR1 is MNHEY and CDR2 SVGAGI. This CDR3 is CASSTNSYTDTQYF. CDR3 coding DNA: TGTGCCAGCAGCACAAATTCCTACACAGATACGCAGTATTTT.

This sequence joins TRBV4-2 and TRBJ2-3; 10 bases are shared with TRBD2. The CDR3 totals 16 residues. V lost 1 base and J lost 6; bases outside the gene matches: 7. Per the germline V gene, CDR1 is LGHNA and CDR2 is YNFKEQ. This chain's CDR3 is CASSQGPASGGDTQYF. In DNA, the CDR3 is TGTGCCAGCAGCCAAGGTCCCGCTAGCGGGGGTGATACGCAGTATTTT.

This clonotype was picked up a small number of times. The chain uses TRBV10-2 and TRBJ1-4; 7 bases line up with TRBD1. CDR1 is WSHSY and CDR2 is SAAADI in the germline V gene. V lost 4 bases and J lost 8; bases outside the gene matches: 10. There are 15 residues in the CDR3. This chain's CDR3 is CASSVLDRRVEKLFF. Written as DNA, the CDR3 is TGCGCCAGCAGTGTTTTGGACAGGCGGGTGGAAAAACTGTTTTTT.

This rearrangement joins TRBV5-1 to TRBJ2-3; 11 bases are a match to TRBD2. Germline V gene lookup returns CDR1 SGHRS and CDR2 YFSETQ. The J segment lost 2 bases and the V segment lost 0 bases, leaving 5 bases of the junction unmatched. The length of the CDR3 is 17 residues. The CDR3: CASSLDVAGGPTDTQYF. The CDR3 bases are TGCGCCAGCAGCTTGGATGTAGCGGGGGGGCCCACAGATACGCAGTATTTT.

The rearrangement uses TRBV3-1 and TRBJ2-5; D not resolved. V was pared by 4 bases and J by 5 bases, with 14 bases between. The CDR3 consists of 14 residues. Germline V gene sequence: CDR1 LGHDT, CDR2 YNNKEL (reference sequence). The CDR3 nucleotides are TGTGCCAGCAGCCCGCCCGGTAGTGTGGAGACCCAGTACTTC. Translated, it gives CASSPPGSVETQYF.

The chain is built from TRBV6-6 and TRBJ1-4, with D hard to call. Germline CDR1 and CDR2: MNHNY and SVGAGI (reference sequence). V dropped 5 bases and J dropped 7 bases, with 8 bases sitting between them. This CDR3 contains 12 residues. The CDR3 nucleotides are TGTGCCAGCAGTCCAGGAGTTGAAAAACTGTTTTTT. Protein sequence: CASSPGVEKLFF.

The chain carries TRBV4-3 and TRBJ2-5, with D possibly being TRBD2 (5 bases). Per germline, CDR1 LGHNA and CDR2 YSLEER. V shed 2 bases and J shed 1 base, with 17 bases lying between them. The CDR3 spans 17 residues. CDR3 DNA: TGCGCCAGCAGCCAAATCGGCACTAGGTCAGGCCAAGAGACCCAGTACTTC. Encoded protein: CASSQIGTRSGQETQYF.

The sample holds a few counts of this clonotype. The chain joins TRBV11-2 to TRBJ2-7, with 9 bases fitting TRBD1. J was trimmed by 3 bases and V by 5 bases; bases with no gene match: 8. CDR3 length: 15 amino acids. CDR1 and CDR2 (germline): SGHAT, FQNNGV. For the CDR3, the DNA is TGTGCCAGCAGCCACCCAGTGACAGGGGGCTACGAGCAGTACTTC. Translated, it gives CASSHPVTGGYEQYF. The complete variable domain, with remaining parts taken from reference TRBV11-2 and TRBJ2-7, reads EAGVAQSPRYKIIEKRQSVAFWCNPISGHATLYWYQQILGQGPKLLIQFQNNGVVDDSQLPKDRFSAERLKGVDSTLKIQPAKLEDSAVYLCASSHPVTGGYEQYFGPGTRLTVT.

This chain connects TRBV15 to TRBJ2-2, with D perhaps matching TRBD2 (5 bases). V was cut by 0 bases and J by 4 bases, with 9 bases left in between. The CDR3 loop spans 15 amino acids. Looked up from germline, CDR1 is LNHNV and CDR2 is YYDKDF (reference sequence). The CDR3 DNA reads as TGTGCCACCAGCAGAGATGGTGAGGGCACCGGGGAGCTGTTTTTT. Translating gives CATSRDGEGTGELFF.

In nucleotides, the CDR3 is TGTGCCAGCAGCCTAGAGGTGCGGGGGAGGGATGGCTACACCTTC. Its translation: CASSLEVRGRDGYTF. The rearrangement links TRBV12-3 or TRBV12-4 to TRBJ1-2, with a weak D call TRBD1 (5 bases). V lost 6 bases to trimming and J lost 6 bases, with 20 bases between them. The CDR3 is 15 residues long.

The rearrangement uses TRBV18 and TRBJ2-5; 7 bases are shared with TRBD1. The germline CDR1 and CDR2 sequences are KGHSH and LQKENI. The trim removed 6 bases at V and 7 bases at J, leaving 11 bases unmatched. This CDR3 spans 14 amino acids. CDR3 in DNA: TGTGCCAGCTCCCCAGGGACAGCGCCAGGGACCCAGTACTTC. Translated, it gives CASSPGTAPGTQYF. The variable domain in full, completed from reference TRBV18 and TRBJ2-5, reads NAGVMQNPRHLVRRRGQEARLRCSPMKGHSHVYWYRQLPEEGLKFMVYLQKENIIDESGMPKERFSAEFPKEGPSILRIQQVVRGDSAAYFCASSPGTAPGTQYFGPGTRLLVL.

The chain links TRBV29-1 to TRBJ2-5, with D perhaps TRBD2 (5 bases). Between the trimmed V and J ends, which lost 2 bases and 5 bases, there was a span of 12 bases. This CDR3 region has 13 residues. Germline lookup yields CDR1 SQVTM and CDR2 ANQGSEA. In DNA, the CDR3 is TGCAGCGTTGAAAGGTGGAGGTGGGAGACCCAGTACTTC. Protein sequence: CSVERWRWETQYF. The variable domain in full, with the rest retrieved from reference TRBV29-1 and TRBJ2-5, is SAVISQKPSRDICQRGTSLTIQCQVDSQVTMMFWYRQQPGQSLTLIATANQGSEATYESGFVIDKFPISRPNLTFSTLTVSNMSPEDSSIYLCSVERWRWETQYFGPGTRLLVL.

This chain links TRBV20-1 with TRBJ2-4; unclear D gene. With the DNA end fitting TRBJ2-7 better, the J assignment may be wrong. The CDR3 sequence is 14 residues long. Per the germline V gene, CDR1 is DFQATT and CDR2 is SNEGSKA (reference sequence). CDR3 bases: TGCAGTGCTGTTGACCCCGTTCGCAACTACGAGCAGTACTTC. This encodes CSAVDPVRNYEQYF.

The rearrangement links TRBV21-1 to TRBJ2-7. TRBV21-1 represents a pseudogene. The CDR3 covers 9 residues. In nucleotides, the CDR3 is TGTGGGGGTCGGGTCTGGCAGTACTTC. Protein sequence: CGGRVWQYF.